This TCR beta chain stems from a study of spatial heterogeneity in lung cancer (dated by TCRdb to between 2018 and 2021). For the wider study: Beta-chain transcripts were consistently detected in greater numbers than alpha-chain transcripts, which likely reflects a higher abundance of beta-chain transcripts. In the raw uncorrected reads, each unique combination of TCR and UMI appeared on average more than ten times. Nonsynonymous mutation counts, determined by whole-exome sequencing of tumor tissue, were related to features of the TCR repertoire. At surgery, around 200 tumor regions, roughly 63 matched nontumor lung samples and more than 55 PBMC samples were TCR-sequenced for both alpha and beta chains. In non-small cell lung cancer, the study made a quantitative comparison of TCR alpha and beta repertoires among multiple tumor regions, matched nontumor lung and blood. What the work shows at the level of the full study, not this receptor alone: Ubiquitous expanded tumor TCRs were detected in blood more often at tumor resection than at routine follow-up. Additional single-cell paired TCR alpha and beta sequencing was considered necessary to confirm, at a functional level, the hypothesis that regional TCRs recognize regional mutations.

This specimen's time point label, interpreted: sample taken at primary tumor resection. The donors were some 72 patients from the lung TRACERx cohort who had early-stage, untreated non-small cell lung cancer. Whole RNA extracted from tumor and nontumor lung tissue, or from cryopreserved PBMC samples, was used for TCR sequencing without cell sorting. Only patients with enough RNA available from two or more tumor regions were chosen for TCR sequencing. This clonotype was seen repeatedly, ten times or more. The clone's antigen remains unknown. No base quality information exists; no much larger clone differs at one position. Library preparation employed 5' RACE. The sample was run on a NextSeq 500. The TCR library protocol attached a unique molecular identifier to each TCR cDNA molecule to allow correction of PCR and sequencing errors. Regarding the original processing steps: TCR identification, UMI-based error correction and CDR3 extraction were all carried out with Decombinator tools. TCRs above a frequency of 2 per 1,000, corresponding to the top 1% of the tumor frequency distribution, were defined as expanded. Rényi diversity was computed with the R vegan package after subsampling each repertoire 100 times to 5,000 TCRs. CDR3 similarity networks were built from amino acid triplet string-kernel similarity, connecting CDR3s with pairwise similarity above 0.82. TCRdb handled the public reads itself, with Q25 trimming in fastp and clone calling in MiXCR, and kept productive beta chains. When rows share a CDR3 protein, they turn into one entry using the most common DNA and genes. TCRdb, not the authors, supplied the V and J calls. For this sample the table gives approximately 21,000 distinct CDR3 sequences, of which about 3% were detected only once. The ten largest clones add up to around 26% of the sample.

The TCR originated in a female donor with early-stage non-small cell lung cancer. The sample in question was PBMCs, obtained at surgery.

The nucleotide sequence is TGTGCCAGCCGGGGGTCGGATAATTCACCCCTCCACTTT. It codes for CASRGSDNSPLHF. The V gene is TRBV2 and the J gene is TRBJ1-6; possibly the D gene is TRBD1, per 5 matching bases. Between the V and J ends, shortened by 8 bases and 5 bases respectively, the junction contains 10 bases. CDR1 and CDR2 were assigned from the germline V gene as SNHLY and FYNNEI. The CDR3 holds 13 amino acids from the cysteine to the phenylalanine. Left in the record is the CDR3 DNA by itself, 39 bases read in frame from the first base.